Given below is one T cell receptor (beta chain) in context. This clone was counted once. Its antigen has not been determined. Qualities for individual bases were not recorded, and no much larger clone is one base off. This sample is drawn from a study of cytomegalovirus exposure and HLA in healthy donors listed by TCRdb under 2017. Study-level background: An earlier analysis of roughly 610 of the donors reported about 260 Gb of sequence data and 95 million to 130 million unique TCR beta sequences obtained from roughly 180 million T cells. An early release covering roughly 600 HLA-typed donors comprised roughly 300 gigabases of sequencing data and tens of millions of unique TCR sequences. The genetic ancestry cluster associated with self-reported Caucasian donors included around four fifths of the roughly 400 genotyped donors. The study aimed to test whether signatures of past pathogen exposure could be identified by cataloging public T cell receptors. The T cell repertoires of around 670 subjects were profiled by immunosequencing and related to cytomegalovirus serostatus. In addition to the first cohort of roughly 700 subjects, a separate validation cohort of approximately 130 different subjects was used. The study combined high-throughput TCR immunosequencing, statistical association of individual TCRs with disease status, and machine learning to predict cytomegalovirus infection status. To study patterns of TCR occurrence, a later analysis re-analyzed previously published TCR beta repertoires from under 750 donors and added high-resolution HLA genotyping. The later analysis used no new phenotypic data to find candidate immune exposures, relying instead on TCR beta sequences and their occurrence across donors. An earlier analysis of approximately 500 of the donors applied high-throughput TCR beta sequencing to assess whether each TCR beta V gene segment acted as functional or pseudogenic. Donor age, sex, ethnicity and CMV serostatus were collected together with the repertoire data. In a later genetic analysis, genome-wide SNP genotypes for about three fifths of the roughly 670 donors were used, and that subset was treated as a discovery cohort. All discovery cohort repertoires had been generated using a single sequencing platform. Both class I and class II loci were covered by HLA typing, at four-digit resolution. The number of donors typed differed by locus, with about 620-630 for A, B, C, DRB1 and DQB1, approximately 500 for DQA1, 600 to 610 for DPA1, and over 400 for DPB1. Roughly five DR-DQ haplotypes were treated as single units for association and clustering because of strong linkage in the cohort. Among a few hundred genotyped donors of the cohort, an average of roughly 240,000 unique TCR beta nucleotide sequences were sequenced per donor, roughly 18% of them non-productive. On the study overall, not on this receptor specifically: It was suggested by the authors that the approach could potentially be generalized to other disease states and immunological phenotypes. The presence/absence analyses assumed that sequencing depth was roughly uniform across donors, and that assumption may not be true. At a false discovery rate of 0.05, a later analysis linked around 15,000 TCR beta sequences to specific HLA alleles. Because some donors lacked HLA typing at each locus, the association tests relied only on the typed subset. In a later analysis, TCR association rates were found to vary across HLA loci, with the most associated TCRs seen for DRB1 alleles and the fewest for HLA-C alleles. A later genetic analysis associated a missense DCLRE1C variant with V-gene and J-gene trimming of TCR beta chains, and an independent cohort replicated the association. Linkage disequilibrium might explain the correlated functional status among segregating V segments, but an unknown experimental factor could not be ruled out. A cluster of highly shared sequence variants was judged likely to represent a technical artifact of the sequencing pipeline. A further reported finding was that TCR beta sequences accurately predicted the HLA-A and HLA-B alleles for most subjects in the first cohort. In a later analysis, several top co-occurrence clusters were reported to appear linked to parvovirus B19, influenza, CMV and Epstein-Barr virus. About 17 rarely observed V segments, including chromosome 9 orphons, were excluded from the earlier analysis of some 590 of the donors because counts were too low. Assigning TCR associations to individual alleles was difficult when HLA alleles, especially DR and DQ, strongly co-occurred. The study listed approximately 160 TCR beta chains as associated with cytomegalovirus. Cytomegalovirus status was reported to be diagnosed by the classifier with high specificity and sensitivity in both the original and validation cohorts. Immune exposure information for the cohort was limited to CMV serostatus. Compared with equally common non-associated chains, HLA-associated TCR beta chains in a later analysis were more clonally expanded and had lower generation probabilities. In vitro tests confirmed that a few of the cytomegalovirus-associated TCR beta chains recognize cytomegalovirus antigens. The 87-base-pair reads could not distinguish some IMGT-functional V segments, including TRBV6-2 and TRBV6-3, so those segments were excluded. In a later analysis, most CMV-associated TCR beta chains were found to appear HLA-restricted, with HLA associations seemingly driven largely by CMV exposure. In this cohort, only TCR beta chains were sequenced, and detectable features were limited by the absence of alpha or paired-chain data. Broadly in line with IMGT annotations, most TCR beta V segments showed up in productive rearrangements about 87% or about 30% of the time in an earlier analysis of 587 of the donors. Across donors, most TCR sequences were observed very rarely, whereas some public TCRs were present in many individuals. According to a later genetic analysis, donors in an Asian-associated ancestry cluster had fewer N-insertions in productive TCRs than the approximately 630-donor mean.

Library prep was done by the immunoSEQ multiplex PCR assay. For the multiplex PCR, a mixture combining 60 forward primers for TCR Vbeta segments and 13 reverse primers for TCR Jbeta segments was used. The CDR3 region of rearranged TCR beta genes was amplified from genomic DNA with a multiplex PCR assay. Amplified TCR beta libraries were sequenced as 87-base-pair reads on the Illumina HiSeq System. Under the source paper's analysis protocol: A later analysis counted about 82 million unique TCR beta chains across the 700 or so repertoires, and some 11 million of these chains were shared by at least two donors. Raw reads were error-corrected and collapsed into unique sequences with a nearest-neighbor algorithm that merged closely related sequences to remove PCR and sequencing errors. To assign V, D and J gene segments, CDR3 sequences were aligned to IMGT reference sequences. Each retained sequence needed at least a six-nucleotide match to both a V gene segment and a J gene segment. A rearrangement was called productive if the CDR3 had no stop codons and remained in frame with V and J, and every other rearrangement was called non-productive. Following IMGT convention, CDR3 was defined as the stretch from the second conserved V-encoded cysteine up to the conserved J-encoded phenylalanine. In an earlier analysis of around 600 of the donors, sequences lacking an unambiguous match to a single V gene segment were excluded. An earlier analysis of several hundred of the donors called V segments functional above 56.7% productive rearrangements and segregating when the between-donor standard deviation exceeded 5%. A statistical classification framework was developed to diagnose cytomegalovirus status using the catalog of TCR beta chain sequences. In a later analysis, V and J genes were assigned by comparing TCR nucleotide sequences against IMGT/GENE-DB human TR gene sequences. In a later analysis, CDR3 sequences and most-parsimonious VDJ recombination scenarios were assigned using the TCRdist pipeline. In a later analysis, each TCR beta chain was defined by its CDR3 amino acid sequence together with its V-gene family, and reads without a unique V-gene family were excluded. In a later analysis, 500 to 650 highly shared, low-generation-probability nucleotide sequences were removed to address suspected cross-contamination and a sequencing artifact. A later analysis calculated a clonal expansion index for each public chain from normalized within-repertoire ranks of inferred template counts. Generation probabilities in a later analysis came from a VDJ recombination model fitted to out-of-frame rearrangements, and those results were checked against IGoR. A later analysis scored TCR-TCR, TCR-HLA and TCR-CMV co-occurrence with hypergeometric tests, applying a repertoire-size bias correction to TCR pairs. In a later analysis, false discovery rates were estimated by permuting HLA or CMV assignments 20 times. In a later analysis, co-occurring TCRs were grouped with DBSCAN, and TCRdist sequence similarity was added when clustering was performed within HLA-allele-positive subsets. Repertoires with fewer than 30,000 or more than 120,000 public chains were left out of co-occurrence clustering, as were a handful of repertoires with anomalous nucleotide sharing. The table comes from immuneACCESS by way of TCRdb, which keeps in-frame sequences with V and J called. Part of the clones is missing from these tables; in studies checked, under half for an unresolved V gene and the rest for unknown reasons. V and J calls and clone size are given by that table; D and trimming were obtained from the DNA. This sample comprises 150,000 to 200,000 clones, 75% to 90% of them detected only once. Of the sample, under 1.5% falls within the top ten clones.

In total, about 650 healthy bone marrow donors made up the cohort. Cohort members were all nominally healthy when sampled, although unrecorded immune exposures were likely present. The donor was CMV seropositive and was included in the group of 250 to 350 seropositive cohort members. A peripheral blood sample was provided by each donor, and peripheral blood mononuclear cells were used for TCR beta sequencing. Genomic DNA extraction from the blood cell samples was performed with the Qiagen DNeasy Blood Extraction Kit. CDR1 and CDR2, per the germline V gene, are SQVTM and ANQGSEA. The CDR3 spans 12 residues, from the cysteine through the phenylalanine. Here the CDR3 DNA is all that survives: 36 bases in frame from base 1. Clipping removes 7 bases from V and 5 bases from J, with 5 as the unmatched junction base count.

The receptor's source is a girl aged 5-17 years in good health and CMV-seropositive. What was sequenced was PBMCs. The chain joins TRBV29-1 to TRBJ2-5; a stretch of 9 junction bases matches TRBD2. The DNA reads as follows: TGCAGCGGCGGGAGGGCCGGGGAGACCCAGTACTTC. Its translation is CSGGRAGETQYF.